This T cell receptor beta chain appears in the sequencing data of a study of vaccination effects on CD4 cells after COVID-19. On the study more broadly: Following the second dose by a median of 72 days, the post-vaccine samples were obtained. Study-wide results and caveats: Convalescent patients numbered few in the study; early post-infection timepoints were missing entirely. By a late point after vaccination, infection- and vaccine-induced clones had shrunk markedly through clonal contraction.

The CDR3 runs to 16 residues. Trimming shortened V by 1 base and J by 8 bases, and 17 bases separated the two germline ends. Germline values: CDR1 LGHDT, CDR2 YNNKEL (reference sequence). Produced via immunoSEQ multiplex PCR; TCRdb's table is partial and in-frame only. The data show around 23,000 clones, roughly four fifths seen once. In the case of this clone: What it binds is not known.

Viral peptide pool expansion of antigen-specific CD4+ T cells preceded sequencing in the ViraFEST assay. The culture ran for roughly ten days, and then CD4+ T cells were isolated. Each participant received a vaccine that was either BNT162b2 or mRNA-1273, given as two doses. With roughly 9.1 ug/ml peptides and 10 IU/ml IL-2, over 1.5 million PBMC per well were cultured. The rearrangement joins TRBV3-1 (or the pseudogene TRBV3-2) to TRBJ1-4; unclear D gene. The receptor comes from a human donor who received a COVID-19 vaccine. The specimen comprised CD4+ T cells from PBMCs cultured with HCoV-229E spike peptides, sampled after COVID-19 vaccination. CDR3 loop: CASSQVRWYSGEKLFF. In DNA, the CDR3 is TGTGCCAGCAGCCAAGTACGGTGGTATTCCGGGGAAAAACTGTTTTTT.